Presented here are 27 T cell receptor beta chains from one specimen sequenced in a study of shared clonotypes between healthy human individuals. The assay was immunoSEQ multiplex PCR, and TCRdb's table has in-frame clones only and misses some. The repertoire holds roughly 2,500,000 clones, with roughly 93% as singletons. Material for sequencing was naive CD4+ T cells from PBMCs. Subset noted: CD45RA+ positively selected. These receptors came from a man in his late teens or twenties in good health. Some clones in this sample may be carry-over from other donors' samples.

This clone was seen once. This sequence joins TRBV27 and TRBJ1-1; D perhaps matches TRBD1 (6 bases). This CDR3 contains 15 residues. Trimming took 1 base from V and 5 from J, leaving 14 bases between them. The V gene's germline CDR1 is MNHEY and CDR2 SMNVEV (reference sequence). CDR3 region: CASSLLGRGMTEAFF. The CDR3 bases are TGTGCCAGCAGTTTATTGGGCAGGGGAATGACTGAAGCTTTCTTT.

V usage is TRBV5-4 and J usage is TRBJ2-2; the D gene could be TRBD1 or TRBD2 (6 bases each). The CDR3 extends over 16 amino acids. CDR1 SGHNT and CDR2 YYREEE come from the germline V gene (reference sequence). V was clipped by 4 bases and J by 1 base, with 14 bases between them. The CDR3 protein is CASSETRGGNTGELFF. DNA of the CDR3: TGTGCCAGCAGCGAAACCAGGGGAGGGAACACCGGGGAGCTGTTTTTT. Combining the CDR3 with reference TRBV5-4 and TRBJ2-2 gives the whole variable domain ETGVTQSPTHLIKTRGQQVTLRCSSQSGHNTVSWYQQALGQGPQFIFQYYREEENGRGNFPPRFSGLQFPNYSSELNVNALELDDSALYLCASSETRGGNTGELFFGEGSRLTVL.

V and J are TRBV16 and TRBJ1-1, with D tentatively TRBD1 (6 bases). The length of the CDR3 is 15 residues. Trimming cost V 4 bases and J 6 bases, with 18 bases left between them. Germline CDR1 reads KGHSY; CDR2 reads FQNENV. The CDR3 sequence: CASSPLGGAVSEAFF. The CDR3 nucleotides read TGTGCCAGCAGCCCCCTTGGGGGGGCTGTGTCTGAAGCTTTCTTT.

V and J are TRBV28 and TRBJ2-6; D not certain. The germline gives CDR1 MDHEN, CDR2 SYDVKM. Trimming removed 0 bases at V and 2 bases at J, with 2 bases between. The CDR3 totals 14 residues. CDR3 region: CASSLWPGANVLTF. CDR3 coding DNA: TGTGCCAGCAGTTTATGGCCTGGGGCCAACGTCCTGACTTTC. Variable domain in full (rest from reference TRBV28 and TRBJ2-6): DVKVTQSSRYLVKRTGEKVFLECVQDMDHENMFWYRQDPGLGLRLIYFSYDVKMKEKGDIPEGYSVSREKKERFSLILESASTNQTSMYLCASSLWPGANVLTFGAGSRLTVL.

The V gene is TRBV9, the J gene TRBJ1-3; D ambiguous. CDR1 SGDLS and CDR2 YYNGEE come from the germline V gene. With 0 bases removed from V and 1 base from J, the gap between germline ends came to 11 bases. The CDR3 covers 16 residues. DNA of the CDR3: TGTGCCAGCAGCGTAGAGGGAGTATCATCTGGAAACACCATATATTTT. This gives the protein CASSVEGVSSGNTIYF. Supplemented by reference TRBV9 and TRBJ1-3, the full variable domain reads DSGVTQTPKHLITATGQRVTLRCSPRSGDLSVYWYQQSLDQGLQFLIQYYNGEERAKGNILERFSAQQFPDLHSELNLSSLELGDSALYFCASSVEGVSSGNTIYFGEGSWLTVV.

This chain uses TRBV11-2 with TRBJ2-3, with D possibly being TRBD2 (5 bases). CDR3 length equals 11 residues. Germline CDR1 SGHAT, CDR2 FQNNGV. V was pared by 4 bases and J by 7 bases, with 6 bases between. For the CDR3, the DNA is TGTGCCAGCAGCTCGGGGAATACGCAGTATTTT. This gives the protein CASSSGNTQYF.

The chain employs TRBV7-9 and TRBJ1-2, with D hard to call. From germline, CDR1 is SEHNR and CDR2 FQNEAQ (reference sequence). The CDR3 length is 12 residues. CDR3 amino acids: CVTIGASDGYTF. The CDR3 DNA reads TGTGTCACGATCGGCGCCTCGGATGGCTACACCTTC.

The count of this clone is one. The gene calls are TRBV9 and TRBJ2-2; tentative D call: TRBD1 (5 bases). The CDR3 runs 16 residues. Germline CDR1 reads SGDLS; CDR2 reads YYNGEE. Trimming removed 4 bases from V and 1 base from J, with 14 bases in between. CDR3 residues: CASSPRPDKNTGELFF. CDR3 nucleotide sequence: TGTGCCAGCAGCCCCCGCCCGGACAAGAACACCGGGGAGCTGTTTTTT.

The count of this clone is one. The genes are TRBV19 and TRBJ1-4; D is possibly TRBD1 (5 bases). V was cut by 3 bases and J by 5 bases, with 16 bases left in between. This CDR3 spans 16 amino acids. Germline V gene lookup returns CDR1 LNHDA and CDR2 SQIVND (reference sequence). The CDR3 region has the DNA TGTGCCAGTAGTATGGGTACCGGGACGGGAAATGAAAAACTGTTTTTT. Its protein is CASSMGTGTGNEKLFF.

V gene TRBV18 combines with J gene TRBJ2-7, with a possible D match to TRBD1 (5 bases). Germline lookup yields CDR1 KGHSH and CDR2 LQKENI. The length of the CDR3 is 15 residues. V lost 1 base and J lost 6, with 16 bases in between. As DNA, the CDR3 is TGTGCCAGCTCACCACAACAGGAATTATGGGTCGAGCAGTACTTC. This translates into CASSPQQELWVEQYF.

CDR3 nucleotides: TGTGCCAGCAGCTTATCGGGGACCTACGAGCAGTACTTC. This gives the protein CASSLSGTYEQYF. This sequence joins TRBV11-3 and TRBJ2-7; possible D gene TRBD2, 5 bases. Germline assignment: CDR1 SGHNT and CDR2 YENEEA. The V and J ends lost 2 bases and 2 bases respectively, with 7 bases between them. The CDR3 length is 13 residues.

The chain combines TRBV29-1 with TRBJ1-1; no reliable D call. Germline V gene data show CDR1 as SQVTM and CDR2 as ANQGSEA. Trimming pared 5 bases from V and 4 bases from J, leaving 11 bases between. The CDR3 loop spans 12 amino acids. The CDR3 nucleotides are TGCAGCGTTAATTCAGGTTCCACTGAAGCTTTCTTT. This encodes CSVNSGSTEAFF. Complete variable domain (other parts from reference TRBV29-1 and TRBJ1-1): SAVISQKPSRDICQRGTSLTIQCQVDSQVTMMFWYRQQPGQSLTLIATANQGSEATYESGFVIDKFPISRPNLTFSTLTVSNMSPEDSSIYLCSVNSGSTEAFFGQGTRLTVV.

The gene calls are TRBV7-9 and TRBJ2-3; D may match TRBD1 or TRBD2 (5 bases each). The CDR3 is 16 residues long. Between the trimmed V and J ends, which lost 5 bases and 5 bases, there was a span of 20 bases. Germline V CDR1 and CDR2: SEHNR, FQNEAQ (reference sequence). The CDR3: CASSPQGAGEGDTQYF. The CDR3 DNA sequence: TGTGCCAGCAGCCCCCAGGGAGCCGGTGAGGGAGATACGCAGTATTTT. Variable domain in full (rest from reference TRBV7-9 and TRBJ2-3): DTGVSQNPRHKITKRGQNVTFRCDPISEHNRLYWYRQTLGQGPEFLTYFQNEAQLEKSRLLSDRFSAERPKGSFSTLEIQRTEQGDSAMYLCASSPQGAGEGDTQYFGPGTRLTVL.

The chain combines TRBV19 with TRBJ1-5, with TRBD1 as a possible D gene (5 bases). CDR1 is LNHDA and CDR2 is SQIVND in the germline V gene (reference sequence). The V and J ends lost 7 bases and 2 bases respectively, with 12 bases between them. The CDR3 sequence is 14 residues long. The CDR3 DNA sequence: TGTGCCAGTACACGCCGGGGACGCAATCAGCCCCAGCATTTT. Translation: CASTRRGRNQPQHF.

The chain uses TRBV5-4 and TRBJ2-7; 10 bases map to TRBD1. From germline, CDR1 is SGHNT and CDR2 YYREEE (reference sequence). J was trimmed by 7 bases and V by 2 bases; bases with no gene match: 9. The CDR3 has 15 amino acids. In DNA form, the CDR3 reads TGTGCCAGCAGCTTCAGCGGGACAGGGGCTGGGGAGCAGTACTTC. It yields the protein CASSFSGTGAGEQYF.

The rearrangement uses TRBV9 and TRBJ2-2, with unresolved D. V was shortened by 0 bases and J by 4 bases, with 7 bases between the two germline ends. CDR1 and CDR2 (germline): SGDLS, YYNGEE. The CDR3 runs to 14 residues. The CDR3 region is CASSVGFLTGELFF. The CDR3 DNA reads TGTGCCAGCAGCGTAGGCTTTCTCACCGGGGAGCTGTTTTTT.

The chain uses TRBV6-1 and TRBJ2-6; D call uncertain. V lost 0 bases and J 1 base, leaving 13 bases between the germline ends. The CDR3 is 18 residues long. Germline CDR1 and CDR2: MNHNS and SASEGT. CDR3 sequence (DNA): TGTGCCAGCAGTGAAGCGGGCCACCTCGGGTCTGGGGCCAACGTCCTGACTTTC. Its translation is CASSEAGHLGSGANVLTF.

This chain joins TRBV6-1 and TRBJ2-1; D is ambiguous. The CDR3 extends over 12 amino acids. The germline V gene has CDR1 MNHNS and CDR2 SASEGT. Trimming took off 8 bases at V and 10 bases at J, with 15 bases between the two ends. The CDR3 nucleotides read TGTGCCAGCGTCAGGTCGACGGAAGAGCAGTTCTTC. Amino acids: CASVRSTEEQFF.

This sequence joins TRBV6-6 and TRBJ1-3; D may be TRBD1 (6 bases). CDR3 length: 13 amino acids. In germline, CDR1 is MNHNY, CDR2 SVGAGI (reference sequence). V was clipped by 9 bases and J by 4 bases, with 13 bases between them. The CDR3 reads CASRGANGNTIYF. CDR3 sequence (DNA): TGTGCCAGTAGGGGGGCGAACGGAAACACCATATATTTT.

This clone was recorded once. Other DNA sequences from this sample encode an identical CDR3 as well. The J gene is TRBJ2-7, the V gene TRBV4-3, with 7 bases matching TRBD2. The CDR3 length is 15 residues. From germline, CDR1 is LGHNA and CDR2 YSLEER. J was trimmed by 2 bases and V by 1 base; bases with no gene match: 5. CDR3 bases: TGCGCCAGCAGCCAAGTAGCGGGTTCACCCTACGAGCAGTACTTC. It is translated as CASSQVAGSPYEQYF.

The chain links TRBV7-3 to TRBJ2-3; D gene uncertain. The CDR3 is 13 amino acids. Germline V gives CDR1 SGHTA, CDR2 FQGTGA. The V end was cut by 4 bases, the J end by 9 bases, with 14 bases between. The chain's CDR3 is CASSYRGSVTQYF. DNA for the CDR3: TGTGCCAGCAGCTACCGTGGGTCGGTGACGCAGTATTTT.

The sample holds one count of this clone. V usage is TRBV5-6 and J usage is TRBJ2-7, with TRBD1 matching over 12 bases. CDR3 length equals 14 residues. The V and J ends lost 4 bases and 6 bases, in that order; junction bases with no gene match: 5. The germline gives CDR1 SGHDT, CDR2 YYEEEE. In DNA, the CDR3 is TGTGCCAGCAGCATCCGGGACAGGGGGCGCGAGCAGTACTTC. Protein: CASSIRDRGREQYF.

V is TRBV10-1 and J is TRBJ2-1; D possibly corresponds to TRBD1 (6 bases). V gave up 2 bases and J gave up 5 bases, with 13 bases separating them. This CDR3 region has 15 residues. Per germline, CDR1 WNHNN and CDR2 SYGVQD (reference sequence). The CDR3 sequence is CASSEPGTKHNEQFF. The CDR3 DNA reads TGCGCCAGCAGTGAGCCGGGGACAAAACACAATGAGCAGTTCTTC.

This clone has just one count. CDR3 nucleotides: TGCGCCAGCAGCCTAACCCATGGGAGTAGAAATGAGCAGTTCTTC. The encoded protein is CASSLTHGSRNEQFF. The chain is built from TRBV5-1 and TRBJ2-1, with a possible D match to TRBD2 (5 bases). The CDR3 totals 15 residues. Looked up from germline, CDR1 is SGHRS and CDR2 is YFSETQ. Trimming left V 4 bases short and J 7 bases short, with 18 bases between.

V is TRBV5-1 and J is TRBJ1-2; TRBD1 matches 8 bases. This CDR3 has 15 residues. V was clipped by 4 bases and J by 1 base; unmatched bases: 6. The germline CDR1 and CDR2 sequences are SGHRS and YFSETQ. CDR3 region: CASSGGQARNYGYTF. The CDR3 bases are TGCGCCAGCAGCGGGGGACAGGCCCGTAACTATGGCTACACCTTC.

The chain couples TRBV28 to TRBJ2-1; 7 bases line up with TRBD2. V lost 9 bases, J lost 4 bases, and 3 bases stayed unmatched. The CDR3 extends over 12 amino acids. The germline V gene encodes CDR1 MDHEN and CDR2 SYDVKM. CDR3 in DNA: TGTGCCAGTACTAGCGTTTACAATGAGCAGTTCTTC. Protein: CASTSVYNEQFF.

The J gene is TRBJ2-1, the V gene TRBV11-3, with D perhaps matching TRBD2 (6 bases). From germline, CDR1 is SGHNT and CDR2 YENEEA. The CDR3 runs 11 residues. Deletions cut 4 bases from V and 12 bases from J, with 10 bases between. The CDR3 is CASSSGLGQFF. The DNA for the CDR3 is TGTGCCAGCAGCTCGGGACTTGGGCAGTTCTTC.